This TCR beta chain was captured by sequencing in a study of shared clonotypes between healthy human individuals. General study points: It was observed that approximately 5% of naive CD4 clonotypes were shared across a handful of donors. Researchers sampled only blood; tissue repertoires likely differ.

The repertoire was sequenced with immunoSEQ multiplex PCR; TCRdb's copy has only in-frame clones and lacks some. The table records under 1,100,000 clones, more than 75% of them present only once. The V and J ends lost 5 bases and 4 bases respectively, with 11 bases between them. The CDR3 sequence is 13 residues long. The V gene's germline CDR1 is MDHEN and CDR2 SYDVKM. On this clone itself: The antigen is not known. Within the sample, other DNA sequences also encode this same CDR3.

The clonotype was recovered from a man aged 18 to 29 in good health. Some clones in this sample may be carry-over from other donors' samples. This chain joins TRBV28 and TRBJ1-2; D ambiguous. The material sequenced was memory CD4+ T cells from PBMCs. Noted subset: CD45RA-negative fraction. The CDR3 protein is CASSPLGVYGYTF. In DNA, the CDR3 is TGTGCCAGCAGTCCGCTTGGGGTCTATGGCTACACCTTC.